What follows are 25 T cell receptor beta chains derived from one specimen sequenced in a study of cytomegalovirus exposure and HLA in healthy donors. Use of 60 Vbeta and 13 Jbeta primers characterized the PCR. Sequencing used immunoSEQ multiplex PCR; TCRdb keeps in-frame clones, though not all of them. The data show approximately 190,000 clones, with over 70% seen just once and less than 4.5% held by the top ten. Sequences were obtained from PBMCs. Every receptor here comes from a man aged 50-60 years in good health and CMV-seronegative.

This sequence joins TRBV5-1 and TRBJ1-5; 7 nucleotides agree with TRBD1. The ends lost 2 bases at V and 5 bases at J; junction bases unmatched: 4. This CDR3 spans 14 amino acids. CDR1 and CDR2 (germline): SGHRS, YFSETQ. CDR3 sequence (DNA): TGCGCCAGCAGCTTAACAGGGGCGGATCAGCCCCAGCATTTT. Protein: CASSLTGADQPQHF.

For the CDR3, the DNA is TGTGCCAGTAAAGAGACAGGGGAGGCCGGGGAGCTGTTTTTT. Translated: CASKETGEAGELFF. V and J are TRBV19 and TRBJ2-2; TRBD1 matches at 8 bases. Germline values: CDR1 LNHDA, CDR2 SQIVND (reference sequence). Unmatched junction bases numbered 7, after V lost 7 bases and J lost 6 bases. CDR3 length: 14 amino acids.

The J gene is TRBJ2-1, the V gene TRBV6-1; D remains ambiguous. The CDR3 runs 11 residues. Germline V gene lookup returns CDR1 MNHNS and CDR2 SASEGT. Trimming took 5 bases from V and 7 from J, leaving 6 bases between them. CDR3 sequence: CASSRANEQFF. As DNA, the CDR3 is TGTGCCAGCAGTCGAGCGAATGAGCAGTTCTTC.

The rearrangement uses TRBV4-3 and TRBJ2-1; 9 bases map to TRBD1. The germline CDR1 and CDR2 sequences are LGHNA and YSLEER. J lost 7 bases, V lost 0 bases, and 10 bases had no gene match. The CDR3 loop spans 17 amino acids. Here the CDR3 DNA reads TGCGCCAGCAGCCAAGATGCCTTGACAGGGGGTTCGAATGAGCAGTTCTTC. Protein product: CASSQDALTGGSNEQFF.

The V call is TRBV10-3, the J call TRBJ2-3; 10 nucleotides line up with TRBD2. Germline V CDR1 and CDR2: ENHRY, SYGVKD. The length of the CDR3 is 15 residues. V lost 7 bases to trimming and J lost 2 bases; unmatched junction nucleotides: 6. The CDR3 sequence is CAITASGGLTDTQYF. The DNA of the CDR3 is TGTGCCATCACCGCTAGCGGGGGACTCACAGATACGCAGTATTTT.

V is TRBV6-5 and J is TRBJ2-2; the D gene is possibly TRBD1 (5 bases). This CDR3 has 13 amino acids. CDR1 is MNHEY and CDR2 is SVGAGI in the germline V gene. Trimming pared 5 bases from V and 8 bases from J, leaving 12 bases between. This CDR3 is CASSVQGAGELFF. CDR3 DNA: TGTGCCAGCAGTGTGCAGGGTGCTGGGGAGCTGTTTTTT.

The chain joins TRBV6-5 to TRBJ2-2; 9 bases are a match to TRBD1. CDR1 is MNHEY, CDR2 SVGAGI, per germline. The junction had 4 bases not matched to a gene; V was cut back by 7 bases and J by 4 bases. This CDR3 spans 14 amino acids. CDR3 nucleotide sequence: TGTGCCAGCAAGGCGACAGGGGGCACCGGGGAGCTGTTTTTT. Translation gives CASKATGGTGELFF.

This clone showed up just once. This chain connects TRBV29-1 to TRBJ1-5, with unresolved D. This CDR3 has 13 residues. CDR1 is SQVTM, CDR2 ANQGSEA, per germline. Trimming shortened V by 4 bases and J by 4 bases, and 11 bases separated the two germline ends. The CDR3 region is CSVAGGFNQPQHF. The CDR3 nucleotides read TGCAGCGTTGCCGGAGGGTTTAATCAGCCCCAGCATTTT.

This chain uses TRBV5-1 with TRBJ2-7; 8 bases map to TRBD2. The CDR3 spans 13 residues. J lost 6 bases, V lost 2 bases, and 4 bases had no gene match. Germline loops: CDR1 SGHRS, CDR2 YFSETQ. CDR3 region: CASSLAGASEQYF. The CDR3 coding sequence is TGCGCCAGCAGCTTAGCGGGGGCGAGCGAGCAGTACTTC.

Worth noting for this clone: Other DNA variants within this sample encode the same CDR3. The CDR3 sequence is CASSLEGGSGYTF. CDR3 DNA sequence: TGCGCCAGCAGCTTGGAGGGAGGTAGTGGCTACACCTTC. This chain connects TRBV5-1 to TRBJ1-2; no clear D gene. The CDR3 totals 13 residues. The germline V and J ends were trimmed by 0 bases and 7 bases, with 10 bases remaining between them. The germline V gene has CDR1 SGHRS and CDR2 YFSETQ.

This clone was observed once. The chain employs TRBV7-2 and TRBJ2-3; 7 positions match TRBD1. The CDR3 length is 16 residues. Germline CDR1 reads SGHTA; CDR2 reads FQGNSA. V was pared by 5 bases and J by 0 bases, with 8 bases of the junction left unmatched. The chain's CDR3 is CASSKRQGGSTDTQYF. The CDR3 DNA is TGTGCCAGCAGCAAACGACAGGGCGGAAGCACAGATACGCAGTATTTT.

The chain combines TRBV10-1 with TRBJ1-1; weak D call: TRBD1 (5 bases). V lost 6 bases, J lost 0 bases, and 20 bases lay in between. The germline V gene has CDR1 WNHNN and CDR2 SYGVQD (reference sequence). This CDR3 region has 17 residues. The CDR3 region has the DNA TGCGCCAGCAGCCATGGCAGGGCGGGGGTTATGAACACTGAAGCTTTCTTT. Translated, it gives CASSHGRAGVMNTEAFF.

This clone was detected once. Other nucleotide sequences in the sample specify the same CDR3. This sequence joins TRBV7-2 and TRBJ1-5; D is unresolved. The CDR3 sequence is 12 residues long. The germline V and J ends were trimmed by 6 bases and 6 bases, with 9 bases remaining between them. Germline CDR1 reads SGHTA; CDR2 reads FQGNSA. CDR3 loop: CASSPRGQPQHF. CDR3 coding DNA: TGTGCCAGCAGTCCACGCGGTCAGCCCCAGCATTTT.

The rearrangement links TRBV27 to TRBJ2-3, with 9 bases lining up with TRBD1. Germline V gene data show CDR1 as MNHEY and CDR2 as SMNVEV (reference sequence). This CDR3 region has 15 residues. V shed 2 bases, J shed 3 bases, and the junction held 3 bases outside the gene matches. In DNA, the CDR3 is TGTGCCAGCAGTTTAGGGACAGGGTTGACAGATACGCAGTATTTT. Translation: CASSLGTGLTDTQYF.

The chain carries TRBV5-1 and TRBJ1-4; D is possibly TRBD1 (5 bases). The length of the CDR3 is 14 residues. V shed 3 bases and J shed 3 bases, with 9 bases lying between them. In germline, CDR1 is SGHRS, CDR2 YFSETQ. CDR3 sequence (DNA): TGCGCCAGCAGCTACGGGACTCCTAATGAAAAACTGTTTTTT. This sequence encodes CASSYGTPNEKLFF.

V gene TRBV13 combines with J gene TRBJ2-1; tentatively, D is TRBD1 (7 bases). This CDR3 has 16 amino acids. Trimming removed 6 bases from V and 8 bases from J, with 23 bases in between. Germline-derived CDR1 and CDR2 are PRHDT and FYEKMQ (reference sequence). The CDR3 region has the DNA TGTGCCAGCAGTCCCGGGCAGGGGGGCAGTTTCCATGAGCAGTTCTTC. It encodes CASSPGQGGSFHEQFF.

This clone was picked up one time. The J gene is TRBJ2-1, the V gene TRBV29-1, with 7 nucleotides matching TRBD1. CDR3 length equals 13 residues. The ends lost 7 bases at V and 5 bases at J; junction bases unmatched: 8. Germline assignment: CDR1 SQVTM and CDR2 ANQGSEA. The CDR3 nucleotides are TGCAGCGCTCACAGGGGCGCCCACAATGAGCAGTTCTTC. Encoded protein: CSAHRGAHNEQFF.

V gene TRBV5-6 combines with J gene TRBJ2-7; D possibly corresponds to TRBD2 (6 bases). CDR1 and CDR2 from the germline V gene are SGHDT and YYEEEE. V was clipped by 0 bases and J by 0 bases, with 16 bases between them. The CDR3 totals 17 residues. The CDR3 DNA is TGTGCCAGCAGCTTGGGGTCAGGGACTTATTTCTCCTACGAGCAGTACTTC. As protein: CASSLGSGTYFSYEQYF.

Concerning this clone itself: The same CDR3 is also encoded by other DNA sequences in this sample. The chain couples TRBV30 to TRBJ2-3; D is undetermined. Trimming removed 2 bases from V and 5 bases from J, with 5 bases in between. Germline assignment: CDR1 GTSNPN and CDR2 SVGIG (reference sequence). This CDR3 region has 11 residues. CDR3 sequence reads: CAWSLGDTQYF. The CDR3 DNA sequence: TGTGCCTGGAGTCTAGGAGATACGCAGTATTTT.

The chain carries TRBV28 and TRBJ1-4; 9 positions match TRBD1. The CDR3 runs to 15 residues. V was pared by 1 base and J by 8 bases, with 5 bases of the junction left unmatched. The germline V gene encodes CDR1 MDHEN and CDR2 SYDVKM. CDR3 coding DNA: TGTGCCAGCAGTTTATCGGGGGACAGGGAAGAAAAACTGTTTTTT. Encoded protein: CASSLSGDREEKLFF.

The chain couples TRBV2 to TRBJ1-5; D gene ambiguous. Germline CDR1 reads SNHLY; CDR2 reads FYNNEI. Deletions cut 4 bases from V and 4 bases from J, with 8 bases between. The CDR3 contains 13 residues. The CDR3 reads CASSVEPNQPQHF. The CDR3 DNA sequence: TGTGCCAGCAGTGTCGAGCCTAATCAGCCCCAGCATTTT.

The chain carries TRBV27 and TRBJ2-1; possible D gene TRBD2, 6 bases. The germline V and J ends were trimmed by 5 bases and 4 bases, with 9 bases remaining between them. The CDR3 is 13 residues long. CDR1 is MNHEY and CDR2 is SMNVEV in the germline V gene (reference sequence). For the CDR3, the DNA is TGTGCCAGCAGTGACCGGGGGTACAATGAGCAGTTCTTC. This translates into CASSDRGYNEQFF.

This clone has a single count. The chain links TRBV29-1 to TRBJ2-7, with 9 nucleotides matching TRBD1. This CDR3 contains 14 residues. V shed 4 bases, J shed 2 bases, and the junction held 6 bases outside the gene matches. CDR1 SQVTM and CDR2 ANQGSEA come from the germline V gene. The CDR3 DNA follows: TGCAGCGTTGTAGGACAGGGGAAGGCCTACGAGCAGTACTTC. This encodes CSVVGQGKAYEQYF.

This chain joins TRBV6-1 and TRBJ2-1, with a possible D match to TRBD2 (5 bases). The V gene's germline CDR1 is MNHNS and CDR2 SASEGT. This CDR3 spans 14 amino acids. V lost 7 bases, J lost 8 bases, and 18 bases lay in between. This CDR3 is CASTLAVASHEQFF. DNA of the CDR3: TGTGCCAGCACCCTGGCTGTAGCGAGCCATGAGCAGTTCTTC.

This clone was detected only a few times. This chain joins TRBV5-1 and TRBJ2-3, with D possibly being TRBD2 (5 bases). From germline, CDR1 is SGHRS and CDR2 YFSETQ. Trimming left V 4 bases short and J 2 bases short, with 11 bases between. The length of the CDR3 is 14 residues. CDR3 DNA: TGCGCCAGCAGCCCGGACTTGCTCACAGATACGCAGTATTTT. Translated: CASSPDLLTDTQYF.